By frequency in the sample, the clone carrying this T cell receptor (beta chain) is medium-sized. Its antigen is not identified. TCRdb re-called the 5' RACE reads through MiXCR, storing one row per CDR3 protein. The sample consists of 20,000 to 30,000 distinct CDR3 sequences, approximately 8.8% of them appearing once. The sample belongs to a study of spatial heterogeneity in lung cancer. Study-wide context: The study found that TCR transcript counts in tumor regions correlated strongly with a matched bulk RNA-seq T cell module score. Regarding the study as a whole: In tumors, expanded intratumoral alpha and beta TCR counts tracked mutation counts.

Noted time point: sample taken at primary tumor resection. The cohort: 70 to 75 early-stage, untreated non-small cell lung cancer patients. The study sequenced unsorted whole RNA from tumor, nontumor lung or frozen PBMC. This CDR3 is 13 amino acids long. Germline values: CDR1 DFQATT, CDR2 SNEGSKA (reference sequence). Trimming removed 3 bases from V and 4 bases from J, with 12 bases in between. The sequence derives from a male donor with early-stage non-small cell lung cancer. Sequences were derived from lung tumor tissue, sampled at surgery. The rearrangement joins TRBV20-1 to TRBJ1-2; D remains ambiguous. In nucleotides, the CDR3 is TGCAGTGCTAGGAATTTTGCGGGCTATGGCTACACCTTC. This encodes CSARNFAGYGYTF.